These 27 T cell receptor beta chains came from one sample sequenced in a study of regulatory T cells in long-lasting Graves disease. Both iRepertoire HTBI primers and Arm-PCR of CDR3 regions were used to build the TCR beta libraries. TCRdb fed the multiplex PCR reads into MiXCR, producing one record per CDR3 protein. The sample holds 320,000 or so distinct CDR3 sequences, more than 15% seen once. Time point meaning: newly diagnosed GD, antithyroid drugs for less than 3 months. PBMC-extracted RNA yielded the TCR library. Specimen: peripheral blood mononuclear cells (PBMCs), collected at new diagnosis, from a patient treated with antithyroid drugs. The receptors derive from a female donor with Graves disease.

V gene TRBV27 combines with J gene TRBJ2-3; 10 positions agree with TRBD2. The CDR3 consists of 16 residues. V lost 5 bases and J lost 5; bases outside the gene matches: 10. Germline CDR1 MNHEY, CDR2 SMNVEV (reference sequence). CDR3 sequence (DNA): TGTGCCAGCAGTGGACTAGCGGTTTCCCTAAGAGATACGCAGTATTTT. This gives the protein CASSGLAVSLRDTQYF.

On this clonotype itself: Given a much more abundant clone one base away, this may be a read error. The V gene is TRBV6-1, the J gene TRBJ2-5, with D tentatively TRBD1 or TRBD2 (5 bases each). The CDR3 is made up of 12 amino acids. Germline V gene sequence: CDR1 MNHNS, CDR2 SASEGT. The CDR3 region is CASSARDETRYF. CDR3 nucleotide sequence: TGTGCCAGCAGTGCCCGGGACGAGACCCGGTACTTC.

This clonotype showed up many times. The chain has TRBV30 and TRBJ2-7; weak D call: TRBD2 (6 bases). The CDR3 extends over 12 amino acids. The V end lost 1 base, the J end lost 6 bases, and 10 bases lay between the germline ends. In germline, CDR1 is GTSNPN, CDR2 SVGIG (reference sequence). The CDR3 coding sequence is TGTGCCTGGAGTGCGGGACTTTCCGAGCAGTACTTC. Protein: CAWSAGLSEQYF.

The rearrangement uses TRBV20-1 and TRBJ2-1; 7 bases map to TRBD2. J was trimmed by 4 bases and V by 3 bases; bases with no gene match: 9. Germline V gives CDR1 DFQATT, CDR2 SNEGSKA (reference sequence). This CDR3 spans 15 amino acids. The CDR3 region is CSASPASGAYNEQFF. The CDR3 bases are TGCAGTGCTAGCCCAGCTAGCGGAGCTTACAATGAGCAGTTCTTC.

This clonotype has a count of ten or more. The V gene is TRBV2, the J gene TRBJ2-5; TRBD1 matches 9 bases. Per germline, CDR1 SNHLY and CDR2 FYNNEI. Trimming cost V 6 bases and J 5 bases; bases outside gene matches: 7. The CDR3 extends over 14 amino acids. DNA for the CDR3: TGTGCCAGCAGCCTCGGGACAGGGAGGGAGACCCAGTACTTC. This translates into CASSLGTGRETQYF. The variable domain in full, with the rest retrieved from reference TRBV2 and TRBJ2-5, is EPEVTQTPSHQVTQMGQEVILRCVPISNHLYFYWYRQILGQKVEFLVSFYNNEISEKSEIFDDQFSVERPDGSNFTLKIRSTKLEDSAMYFCASSLGTGRETQYFGPGTRLLVL.

This clonotype was seen only a few times. The chain recombines TRBV28 with TRBJ2-7; 8 bases align to TRBD2. CDR1 and CDR2 from the germline V gene are MDHEN and SYDVKM. V dropped 5 bases and J dropped 5; count of bases not matched to a gene: 17. The CDR3 is 17 amino acids. In DNA form, the CDR3 reads TGTGCCAGCAGTCCACAATGGGCTTATAGCGGGAACGACGAGCAGTACTTC. Amino acid sequence: CASSPQWAYSGNDEQYF.

On this clonotype itself: One end of the junction is discordant with germline, which a read error may explain. V and J are TRBV19 and TRBJ2-1; 9 bases are shared with TRBD2. This CDR3 is built from 14 residues. Germline lookup yields CDR1 LNHDA and CDR2 SQIVND (reference sequence). CDR3 in amino acids: CASRGLAPYNGQFF. CDR3 nucleotides: TGTGCCAGTAGGGGACTAGCTCCTTACAATGGGCAGTTCTTC. Based on the CDR3 plus reference TRBV19 and TRBJ2-1, the full variable domain is DGGITQSPKYLFRKEGQNVTLSCEQNLNHDAMYWYRQDPGQGLRLIYYSQIVNDFQKGDIAEGYSVSREKKESFPLTVTSAQKNPTAFYLCASRGLAPYNGQFFGPGTRLTVL.

The gene calls are TRBV4-2 and TRBJ2-1; D might be TRBD2 (5 bases). Trimming removed 0 bases at V and 15 bases at J, with 15 bases between. Germline V lookup: CDR1 LGHNA, CDR2 YNFKEQ. This CDR3 spans 13 amino acids. The CDR3 loop is CASSQDRSTEGFF. CDR3 in DNA: TGTGCCAGCAGCCAAGATCGGAGCACTGAGGGGTTCTTC.

With regard to this clonotype: This may come from a read error, since a much larger clone is one base off. The V and J genes are TRBV11-3 and TRBJ2-7, with D uncertain. Germline V CDR1 and CDR2: SGHNT, YENEEA. The CDR3 is 15 amino acids. V was trimmed by 5 bases and J by 3 bases, leaving 17 bases between them. The CDR3 nucleotides read TGTGCCAGCAGCCCCTCCCCCGGCTCCCGCTACGAGCAGTACTTC. It is translated as CASSPSPGSRYEQYF.

This clonotype was seen at least ten times. V usage is TRBV24-1 and J usage is TRBJ2-5, with D perhaps TRBD1 (6 bases). Trimming removed 3 bases at V and 5 bases at J, with 12 bases between. The germline V gene encodes CDR1 KGHDR and CDR2 SFDVKD. The CDR3 sequence is 14 residues long. CDR3 nucleotides: TGTGCCACCAGTGATCCGGGGACATCTGAGACCCAGTACTTC. Its translation is CATSDPGTSETQYF.

This clonotype was picked up many times. V usage is TRBV7-2 and J usage is TRBJ1-6, with D hard to call. Trimming removed 2 bases at V and 10 bases at J, with 12 bases between. The germline V gene has CDR1 SGHTA and CDR2 FQGNSA. The CDR3 has 14 residues. CDR3: CASSLSRRQSPLHF. The CDR3 DNA is TGTGCCAGCAGCTTATCCAGAAGACAATCACCCCTCCACTTT.

This clonotype was counted ten times or more. V is TRBV19 and J is TRBJ2-1; D perhaps matches TRBD1 (5 bases). The length of the CDR3 is 15 residues. Trimming removed 8 bases at V and 0 bases at J, with 14 bases between. Germline V gives CDR1 LNHDA, CDR2 SQIVND (reference sequence). CDR3 bases: TGTGCCAGTCAGGGCAAATTCGACTCCTACAATGAGCAGTTCTTC. Translated, it gives CASQGKFDSYNEQFF.

This clonotype showed up many times. The chain carries TRBV12-3 or TRBV12-4 and TRBJ1-3; no reliable D call. CDR3 length: 16 residues. Trimming took 8 bases from V and 0 from J, leaving 17 bases between them. CDR3 in amino acids: CASRAPDASSGNTIYF. The DNA of the CDR3 is TGTGCCAGCCGAGCACCGGACGCAAGCTCTGGAAACACCATATATTTT.

In this sample, this clonotype turned up many times. The chain uses TRBV12-3 or TRBV12-4 and TRBJ2-7; D may be TRBD2 (5 bases). The CDR3 consists of 13 residues. V lost 8 bases, J lost 6 bases, and 17 bases lay in between. The CDR3 DNA reads as TGTGCCAGCTCTAGCTTCGGAGTGGTCGAGCAGTACTTC. As protein: CASSSFGVVEQYF.

To note about this clonotype: Compared with germline, one end of the junction differs, possibly owing to a read error. V gene TRBV24-1 combines with J gene TRBJ2-3; D may be TRBD2 (5 bases). The length of the CDR3 is 17 residues. CDR1 is KGHDR and CDR2 is SFDVKD in the germline V gene. DNA of the CDR3: TGTGCCACCAGTGATTTAGTCGACGGCCCTAGCACAGATGCGCAGTATTTT. Protein sequence: CATSDLVDGPSTDAQYF.

The rearrangement links TRBV4-1 to TRBJ1-1, with D uncertain. V lost 1 base, J lost 4 bases, and 10 bases lay in between. CDR1 MGHRA and CDR2 YSYEKL come from the germline V gene. The CDR3 consists of 14 residues. The CDR3 sequence: CASSQVAGGTEAFF. The CDR3, as DNA: TGCGCCAGCAGCCAAGTAGCGGGTGGCACTGAAGCTTTCTTT.

A few counts support this clonotype. The rearrangement joins TRBV12-5 to TRBJ2-3; D perhaps matches TRBD2 (6 bases). Trimming pared 6 bases from V and 2 bases from J, leaving 15 bases between. The CDR3 loop spans 15 amino acids. CDR1 is LGHNT and CDR2 is FRNRAP in the germline V gene. The CDR3 DNA sequence: TGTGCTAGTGGGGCGGGACCGCTTGTCACAGATACGCAGTATTTT. Residues: CASGAGPLVTDTQYF.

The chain is built from TRBV12-3 or TRBV12-4 and TRBJ2-7; the match to TRBD1 covers 8 bases. V trimming: 5 bases; J trimming: 0 bases; junction bases outside the gene matches: 18. The CDR3 extends over 19 amino acids. CDR3 sequence (DNA): TGTGCCAGCAGTCCCCAGGGACAGGACGGGAGCGACAACTCCTACGAGCAGTACTTC. This encodes CASSPQGQDGSDNSYEQYF.

This clonotype occurred many times. This chain joins TRBV28 and TRBJ1-3; D call uncertain. This CDR3 comprises 15 residues. Germline-derived CDR1 and CDR2 are MDHEN and SYDVKM. With 3 bases removed from V and 4 bases from J, the gap between germline ends came to 13 bases. The CDR3 DNA is TGTGCCAGCAGTTTTAGCGGGTTTTCCGGAAACACCATATATTTT. Translating it yields CASSFSGFSGNTIYF.

The table lists this clonotype with many counts. The CDR3 DNA sequence: TGCAGTGCTAGAGGGGGTGGACTAGCGTTTGAGCAGTTCTTC. Its protein product is CSARGGGLAFEQFF. V usage is TRBV20-1 and J usage is TRBJ2-1; 9 nucleotides align to TRBD2. The CDR3 has 14 amino acids. With V trimmed by 1 base and J by 9 bases, 7 bases remained unmatched. Germline loops: CDR1 DFQATT, CDR2 SNEGSKA (reference sequence).

Many counts were recorded for this clonotype. V is TRBV27 and J is TRBJ2-1; tentative D call: TRBD1 (6 bases). This CDR3 comprises 14 residues. The germline CDR1 and CDR2 sequences are MNHEY and SMNVEV (reference sequence). With 1 base removed from V and 5 bases from J, the gap between germline ends came to 9 bases. CDR3 sequence reads: CASSLYRVNNEQFF. The CDR3 DNA reads as TGTGCCAGCAGTTTATACAGGGTGAACAATGAGCAGTTCTTC.

The V call is TRBV28, the J call TRBJ2-1; 7 bases fit TRBD2. Per germline, CDR1 MDHEN and CDR2 SYDVKM. Trimming removed 10 bases from V and 0 bases from J; junction bases left unmatched: 18. This CDR3 spans 18 amino acids. The CDR3 DNA reads TGTGCCACCAGCCGGCCCCTAGCGGCAAGTAGCTCCTACAATGAGCAGTTCTTC. Encoded protein: CATSRPLAASSSYNEQFF.

This clonotype was picked up many times. This chain links TRBV6-1 with TRBJ2-1, with 7 bases aligning to TRBD1. This CDR3 has 16 amino acids. The V segment lost 5 bases and the J segment 0 bases; nucleotides outside the gene matches: 7. Germline loops: CDR1 MNHNS, CDR2 SASEGT. The CDR3 DNA is TGTGCCAGCAGTCCCTCGGACAGGAGCTCCTACAATGAGCAGTTCTTC. As protein: CASSPSDRSSYNEQFF.

This clonotype was seen more than once but under ten times. The conserved phenylalanine or tryptophan is not found at the CDR3 terminus, so this likely reflects a read error. J is TRBJ2-5 and V is TRBV5-1; no clear D. The V and J ends lost 3 bases and 4 bases respectively, with 7 bases between them. The CDR3 has 12 residues. Germline values: CDR1 SGHRS, CDR2 YFSETQ. For the CDR3, the DNA is TGCGCCAGCAGCTCACTGGGAGAGACCCAGTACCTC. It specifies CASSSLGETQYL.

This clonotype was seen repeatedly, ten times or more. This chain joins TRBV19 and TRBJ1-4, with D perhaps TRBD1 (5 bases). V was clipped by 5 bases and J by 8 bases, with 18 bases between them. The germline CDR1 and CDR2 sequences are LNHDA and SQIVND (reference sequence). This CDR3 has 15 amino acids. CDR3 region: CASSSQDTEHEKLFF. In DNA, the CDR3 is TGTGCCAGTAGTTCACAGGACACCGAGCACGAAAAACTGTTTTTT.

The sample holds many counts of this clonotype. The chain is built from TRBV12-3 or TRBV12-4 and TRBJ2-3, with 10 bases fitting TRBD1. This CDR3 is 15 amino acids long. V lost 6 bases, J lost 3 bases, and 6 bases stayed unmatched. The CDR3: CASRPPGQGTDTQYF. The CDR3 coding sequence is TGTGCCAGCAGGCCGCCGGGACAGGGGACAGATACGCAGTATTTT.

The chain couples TRBV11-3 to TRBJ2-1; 11 nucleotides line up with TRBD2. The germline CDR1 and CDR2 sequences are SGHNT and YENEEA. Trimming took 3 bases from V and 9 from J; bases not matched to a gene: 10. The CDR3 spans 16 residues. The CDR3 sequence is CASSFLTSGSLGEQFF. CDR3 sequence (DNA): TGTGCCAGCAGCTTCCTCACTAGCGGGAGTCTTGGTGAGCAGTTCTTC.